What follows describes a single T cell receptor (beta chain). Its matching antigen is unknown. The data were obtained in a study of monozygotic twins with inflammatory bowel disease. Study-wide findings and caveats: Among IBD patients, TCRbeta diversity (inverse Simpson) was lower than in healthy co-twins. Any single strong signal or clonotype tied to IBD lacked support.

The germline V gene has CDR1 SGHRS and CDR2 YFSETQ. There are 14 residues in the CDR3. Nested PCRs of about 17 and 10 cycles, two in total, were run on TCRalpha and TCRbeta cDNA. Each CDR3 protein gets one entry in TCRdb, which reprocessed the 5' RACE reads and gives no DNA. The sample table sets out about 110,000 distinct CDR3 sequences. Source material: blood. The chain links TRBV5-1 to TRBJ2-1. The TCR was taken from a human donor with ulcerative colitis or Crohn's disease, or a healthy co-twin of an affected twin (not recorded which). This CDR3 is CASSLSGSYNEQFF.